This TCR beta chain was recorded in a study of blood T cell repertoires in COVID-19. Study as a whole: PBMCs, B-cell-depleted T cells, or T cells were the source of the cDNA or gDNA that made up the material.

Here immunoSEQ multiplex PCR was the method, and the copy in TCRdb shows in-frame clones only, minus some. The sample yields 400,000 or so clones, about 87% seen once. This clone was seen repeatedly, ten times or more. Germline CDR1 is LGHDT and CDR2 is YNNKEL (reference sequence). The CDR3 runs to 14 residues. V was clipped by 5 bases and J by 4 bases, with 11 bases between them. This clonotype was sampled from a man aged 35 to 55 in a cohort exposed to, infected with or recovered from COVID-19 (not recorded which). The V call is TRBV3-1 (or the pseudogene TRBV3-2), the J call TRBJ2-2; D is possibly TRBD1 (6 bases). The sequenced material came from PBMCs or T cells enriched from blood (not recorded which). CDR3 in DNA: TGTGCCAGCAGCAACAGGGTCGGCACCGGGGAGCTGTTTTTT. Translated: CASSNRVGTGELFF.